This T cell receptor (beta chain) comes out of a study of neurological immune-mediated disorders (dated by TCRdb to between 2018 and 2021). Looking at the study overall: Of the 35 or so multiple sclerosis patients, 31 had relapsing-remitting MS and 3 had secondary progressive MS. The 106 TCR-beta libraries covered PBMC samples along with longitudinal samples, technical triplicates, and paired sorted CD4+ and CD8+ T-cell subsets. Using UMI-based sequencing, the study compared peripheral blood TCR-beta repertoires from patients with HTLV-I-associated myelopathy (HAM/TSP), patients with multiple sclerosis, and healthy controls. Of the roughly 68 subjects in the cohort, about 15 were HAM/TSP patients, roughly 34 were multiple sclerosis patients, and about 20 were healthy controls.

V is shortened by 2 bases, J by 6 bases, and the region joining them spans 17 bases. Inclusive of the bounding cysteine and phenylalanine, the CDR3 is 15 residues long. Only the CDR3 DNA is retained, 45 bases long and in frame from the first base. CDR1 and CDR2 were assigned from the germline V gene as SGHRS and YFSETQ. cDNA synthesis used template-switch 5'RACE with a primer carrying a 10-nucleotide random unique molecular identifier tagging each TCR transcript. Over 160 million TCR-beta sequences, covering 15-18 subjects, were produced in each sequencing run. The RNeasy kit was used for extraction of total RNA. Using the KAPA Real-time Library Amplification kit, TCR-beta VDJ regions were amplified with primers for the TCR constant region and the 5'RACE anchor. A first PCR added sample indexes and Illumina adaptors, after which a second PCR increased the library yield. After Ampure bead purification, the TCR product of roughly 650 bp was size-selected on a 2% E-gel SizeSelection system. Library quality was checked on a Bioanalyzer, concentration was measured with Qubit, and libraries were quantified with the Kapa Library Quantification kit before pooling. An Illumina HiSeq 2500 sequenced the libraries paired-end 2 x 150 bp. To increase sequence diversity, roughly 24-32% phiX was spiked into each library pool. The authors' analysis ran thus. The quality-filtered reads were processed with the UMI-based MiGEC pipeline, whose error correction step removed more than 75% of the raw TCR sequences. VDJ genes were aligned to IMGT germline references, and each clonotype was defined by a unique CDR3 amino acid sequence together with V-J genes. Clonal expansion, Shannon diversity and CDR3 relatedness (CalcPairwiseDistances, ClusterSamples) were evaluated with VDJtools, and phylogenetic trees were built with CLCbio workbench. Using coefficient-of-variation modelling across technical triplicates, the study counted a clone as expanded if it had at least 8 unique UMIs. TCRdb reprocessed the public reads (quality trimming at Q25 with fastp, clone calling with MiXCR) and kept in-frame beta chains. Rows matching on CDR3 protein sequence are summarized as one entry with the most common DNA and genes. None of the V and J calls come from the authors' own analysis; TCRdb made them. This sample comprises some 65,000 distinct CDR3 sequences, about 4% of them detected only once. The top ten constitute roughly 2.8% of the sample.

Libraries from unsorted PBMCs were made from 2 million PBMCs kept in RNAlater at -80 degrees C until RNA extraction. Multiple sclerosis patients were enrolled in a US clinical protocol evaluating disease progression by magnetic resonance imaging. Peripheral blood underwent Ficoll-Hypaque density gradient centrifugation to isolate PBMCs, which were then cryopreserved in liquid nitrogen. Study-wide findings and limitations: Expanded clones from different subjects shared no identical CDR3 amino acid sequences, which suggests that TCR-beta repertoires were private in all groups. TCR clonal expansion was greatest in HAM/TSP patients and smallest in MS patients, who ranked below even healthy controls. The MS cluster showed no association with clinical or MRI features, and the authors stated that larger cohorts are needed. Phylogenetic analysis grouped repertoires from 18 of 34 MS patients into a cluster of related CDR3 sequences, suggesting a possible repertoire-level signature.

On this clonotype itself: The antigen it binds to is not known. Qualities for individual bases were not recorded, and no much larger clone is one base off.

Rearrangement joined TRBV5-1 to TRBJ1-1, with TRBD1 perhaps the D gene, on 6 matching bases. The sequence came from a man aged 45 to 65 with multiple sclerosis. The sequencing sample was made of PBMCs. The nucleotides read TGCGCCAGCAGCTTATTAGGGGGAGAAAGCGCTGAAGCTTTCTTT. Translated, it gives CASSLLGGESAEAFF.